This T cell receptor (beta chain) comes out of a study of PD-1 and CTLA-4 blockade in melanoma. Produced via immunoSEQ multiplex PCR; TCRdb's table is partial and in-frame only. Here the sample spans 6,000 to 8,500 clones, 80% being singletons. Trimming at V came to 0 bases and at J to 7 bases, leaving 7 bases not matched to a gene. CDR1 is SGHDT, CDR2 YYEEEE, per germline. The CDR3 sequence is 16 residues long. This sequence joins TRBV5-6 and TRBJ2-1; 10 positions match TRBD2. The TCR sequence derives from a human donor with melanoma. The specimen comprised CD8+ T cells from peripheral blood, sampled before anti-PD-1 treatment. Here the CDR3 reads CASSLGTLLAGNEQFF. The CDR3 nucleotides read TGTGCCAGCAGCTTGGGTACGTTACTAGCGGGGAATGAGCAGTTCTTC.